Listed below are T cell receptor beta chains from one sample, sequenced in a study of blood T cells in healthy people across ages. TCRdb reprocessed the 5' RACE reads via MiXCR and lists one record per CDR3 protein. The profile covers approximately 1,000,000 distinct CDR3 sequences, with 35% to 50% appearing a single time and approximately 17% taken by the ten largest. The sequenced sample consisted of blood. The receptors were gathered from a woman aged 55-75 years in good health. Each CDR3 is given with its conserved first and last residue. D genes are given only for firm matches. The listing skips clone size in some rows; elsewhere it reads once, few, many or a size class.

d_gene	abundance	v_gene	j_gene	CDR3aa	CDR3nt
-	-	TRBV7-9	TRBJ2-3	CASILREAGDTQYF	TGTGCCAGTATTTTAAGGGAGGCGGGAGATACGCAGTATTTT
TRBD1	-	TRBV25-1	TRBJ1-2	CASSEPGTEANYGYTF	TGTGCCAGCAGTGAACCCGGGACAGAAGCTAACTATGGCTACACCTTC
-	-	TRBV29-1	TRBJ2-5	CSVVAVMGETQYF	TGCAGCGTTGTTGCGGTGATGGGAGAGACCCAGTACTTC
TRBD2	-	TRBV5-1	TRBJ2-7	CASSLKGTSAYEQYF	TGCGCCAGCAGCTTGAAAGGGACTAGCGCCTACGAGCAGTACTTC
TRBD2	-	TRBV7-9	TRBJ2-7	CASSRTSGSRYEQYF	TGTGCCAGCAGCCGGACTAGCGGGAGTAGGTACGAGCAGTACTTC
-	-	TRBV10-3	TRBJ2-5	CAISEPGGTGEETQYF	TGTGCCATCAGTGAACCCGGCGGGACCGGCGAAGAGACCCAGTACTTC
-	few	TRBV5-1	TRBJ1-6	CASSLTAAGPYNSPLHF	TGCGCCAGCAGCTTGACCGCTGCGGGACCGTACAATTCACCCCTCCACTTT
TRBD1	-	TRBV4-1	TRBJ2-1	CASSPSGQVLETQFF	TGCGCCAGCAGCCCCTCGGGACAGGTATTGGAGACCCAGTTCTTC
-	few	TRBV29-1	TRBJ1-2	CSVVTASYGYTF	TGCAGCGTTGTGACAGCAAGCTATGGCTACACCTTC
TRBD2	-	TRBV19	TRBJ2-1	CASSIDPRERSGEQFF	TGTGCCAGTAGTATAGATCCGCGGGAGAGAAGTGGGGAGCAGTTCTTC